The 24 T cell receptor beta chains given below trace back to one sample, sequenced in a study of blood T cell repertoires in COVID-19. Assay: immunoSEQ multiplex PCR; the TCRdb copy retains only in-frame clones and omits some. The table lists 200,000 to 300,000 clones, about 90% of them singletons. Sequencing input: peripheral blood. The receptors originated from a woman aged 50 to 65 with acute or convalescent COVID-19.

The chain has TRBV6-6 and TRBJ2-7; D unclear. Germline CDR1 and CDR2: MNHNY and SVGAGI (reference sequence). This CDR3 is 11 amino acids long. Trimming took off 2 bases at V and 5 bases at J, with 4 bases between the two ends. CDR3 DNA: TGTGCCAGCAGTTACCAGGACGAGCAGTACTTC. Protein product: CASSYQDEQYF.

The chain couples TRBV12-3 or TRBV12-4 to TRBJ1-1; D possibly corresponds to TRBD1 (5 bases). Deletions cut 5 bases from V and 2 bases from J, with 9 bases between. The CDR3 extends over 13 amino acids. The CDR3 loop is CASSPGYNTEAFF. The CDR3 DNA reads TGTGCCAGCAGTCCAGGGTACAACACTGAAGCTTTCTTT.

This chain links TRBV9 with TRBJ2-1; 7 nucleotides line up with TRBD1. V dropped 4 bases and J dropped 7; count of bases not matched to a gene: 5. Germline CDR1 reads SGDLS; CDR2 reads YYNGEE. The CDR3 loop spans 13 amino acids. CDR3 sequence: CASSLRQGNEQFF. In DNA form, the CDR3 reads TGTGCCAGCAGCTTACGACAGGGAAATGAGCAGTTCTTC.

The CDR3 sequence: CASREKTGNIDTQYF. As DNA, the CDR3 is TGTGCCAGCAGGGAAAAGACAGGGAATATAGATACGCAGTATTTT. The V call is TRBV2, the J call TRBJ2-3, with 7 bases identical to TRBD1. Germline CDR1 SNHLY, CDR2 FYNNEI. V shed 6 bases, J shed 5 bases, and the junction held 11 bases outside the gene matches. This CDR3 contains 15 residues. The full variable domain, rest sourced from reference TRBV2 and TRBJ2-3, is EPEVTQTPSHQVTQMGQEVILRCVPISNHLYFYWYRQILGQKVEFLVSFYNNEISEKSEIFDDQFSVERPDGSNFTLKIRSTKLEDSAMYFCASREKTGNIDTQYFGPGTRLTVL.

This chain uses TRBV9 with TRBJ2-7; possibly TRBD2 for D (6 bases). V lost 0 bases and J 6 bases, leaving 13 bases between the germline ends. The CDR3 loop spans 14 amino acids. Germline V gene sequence: CDR1 SGDLS, CDR2 YYNGEE. CDR3 residues: CASSVALIGGEQYF. Here the CDR3 DNA reads TGTGCCAGCAGCGTAGCTTTAATCGGGGGCGAGCAGTACTTC.

The chain is built from TRBV5-1 and TRBJ1-1; 8 bases agree with TRBD1. The CDR3 runs to 15 residues. Germline-derived CDR1 and CDR2 are SGHRS and YFSETQ. With 3 bases clipped from V and 0 bases from J, the junction kept 4 bases outside the gene matches. The CDR3: CASSSGTGMNTEAFF. CDR3 in DNA: TGCGCCAGCAGCTCGGGGACAGGTATGAACACTGAAGCTTTCTTT.

J is TRBJ2-7 and V is TRBV5-6, with 10 bases lining up with TRBD1. The junction had 8 bases not matched to a gene; V was cut back by 4 bases and J by 4 bases. Germline lookup yields CDR1 SGHDT and CDR2 YYEEEE. The CDR3 is 15 amino acids. CDR3 nucleotide sequence: TGTGCCAGCAGCGACAGGGGGCTGCTTTGGTACGAGCAGTACTTC. Translated: CASSDRGLLWYEQYF.

The genes are TRBV7-9 and TRBJ2-1; TRBD1 is a possible D gene (5 bases). Germline V gives CDR1 SEHNR, CDR2 FQNEAQ (reference sequence). This CDR3 region has 11 residues. Trimming removed 5 bases from V and 11 bases from J, with 10 bases in between. As DNA, the CDR3 is TGTGCCAGCAGCAAGGACAACCAGCAGTTCTTC. It is translated as CASSKDNQQFF.

This clone is judged medium-sized. This rearrangement joins TRBV4-1 to TRBJ2-1; D might be TRBD2 (6 bases). This CDR3 has 17 residues. Trimming took off 3 bases at V and 9 bases at J, with 24 bases between the two ends. Germline CDR1 and CDR2: MGHRA and YSYEKL. The CDR3 bases are TGCGCCAGCAGCCATATAATGCAGGGTGGTGGGGGGAGTGAGCAGTTCTTC. Translation: CASSHIMQGGGGSEQFF.

The chain is built from TRBV27 and TRBJ2-7; 8 nucleotides align to TRBD2. V lost 4 bases to trimming and J lost 0 bases; unmatched junction nucleotides: 8. Per the germline V gene, CDR1 is MNHEY and CDR2 is SMNVEV (reference sequence). This CDR3 region has 16 residues. CDR3 coding DNA: TGTGCCAGCAGTTATTCGACTAGCGCCATCTCCTACGAGCAGTACTTC. Translation: CASSYSTSAISYEQYF.

The gene calls are TRBV5-4 and TRBJ2-3; TRBD2 matches at 12 bases. In germline, CDR1 is SGHNT, CDR2 YYREEE (reference sequence). CDR3 length: 17 amino acids. V lost 3 bases and J lost 5; bases outside the gene matches: 10. CDR3 in DNA: TGTGCCAGCAGCTCCGAGACTAGCGGGAGAGCTAAAGATACGCAGTATTTT. Translating gives CASSSETSGRAKDTQYF. Based on the CDR3 plus reference TRBV5-4 and TRBJ2-3, the full variable domain is ETGVTQSPTHLIKTRGQQVTLRCSSQSGHNTVSWYQQALGQGPQFIFQYYREEENGRGNFPPRFSGLQFPNYSSELNVNALELDDSALYLCASSSETSGRAKDTQYFGPGTRLTVL.

This chain connects TRBV27 to TRBJ1-5; no reliable D call. V was shortened by 5 bases and J by 3 bases, with 11 bases between the two germline ends. The CDR3 covers 14 residues. The V gene's germline CDR1 is MNHEY and CDR2 SMNVEV (reference sequence). CDR3 amino acids: CASSGGSPNQPQHF. The CDR3 DNA reads TGTGCCAGCAGTGGCGGCAGCCCCAATCAGCCCCAGCATTTT.

This rearrangement joins TRBV18 to TRBJ2-1, with 9 bases fitting TRBD1. Germline CDR1 reads KGHSH; CDR2 reads LQKENI. This CDR3 region has 17 residues. V was clipped by 1 base and J by 9 bases; unmatched bases: 13. The CDR3 DNA reads as TGTGCCAGCTCACCACTTTGGGACAGGGAAGGAGGGAGTGAGCAGTTCTTC. This encodes CASSPLWDREGGSEQFF. The full variable domain, completed using reference TRBV18 and TRBJ2-1, is NAGVMQNPRHLVRRRGQEARLRCSPMKGHSHVYWYRQLPEEGLKFMVYLQKENIIDESGMPKERFSAEFPKEGPSILRIQQVVRGDSAAYFCASSPLWDREGGSEQFFGPGTRLTVL.

This chain connects TRBV7-3 to TRBJ2-1, with TRBD1 matching 7 bases. The CDR3 is 15 amino acids. CDR1 and CDR2 (germline): SGHTA, FQGTGA. V was pared by 5 bases and J by 10 bases, with 14 bases of the junction left unmatched. The CDR3 DNA reads as TGTGCCAGCAGCACTTATACACAGGGGATGGGGGAGCAGTTCTTC. This encodes CASSTYTQGMGEQFF.

V is TRBV4-1 and J is TRBJ1-1, with 9 nucleotides matching TRBD1. Germline V gene sequence: CDR1 MGHRA, CDR2 YSYEKL. The CDR3 sequence is 14 residues long. With 1 base clipped from V and 3 bases from J, the junction kept 0 bases outside the gene matches. CDR3 DNA sequence: TGCGCCAGCAGCCAAGGACAGGGGGACACTGAAGCTTTCTTT. Its protein product is CASSQGQGDTEAFF.

The J gene is TRBJ2-1, the V gene TRBV4-3; 9 nucleotides agree with TRBD2. Germline V gene sequence: CDR1 LGHNA, CDR2 YSLEER. J was trimmed by 9 bases and V by 0 bases; bases with no gene match: 9. The CDR3 runs 16 residues. The CDR3 DNA sequence: TGCGCCAGCAGCCAAGATCCGGCGGGAGGGCCCGGTGAGCAGTTCTTC. This codes for CASSQDPAGGPGEQFF.

This chain connects TRBV2 to TRBJ2-1; no clear D. The CDR3 loop spans 13 amino acids. Per the germline V gene, CDR1 is SNHLY and CDR2 is FYNNEI. Trimming stripped 3 bases from V and 3 bases from J, with 6 bases between. This CDR3 reads CASSDRSYNEQFF. The CDR3 DNA reads as TGTGCCAGCAGTGACAGAAGCTACAATGAGCAGTTCTTC.

The chain has TRBV3-1 (or the pseudogene TRBV3-2) and TRBJ1-2; perhaps TRBD1 as D (6 bases). CDR1 and CDR2 from the germline V gene are LGHDT and YNNKEL (reference sequence). The V end was cut by 0 bases, the J end by 9 bases, with 11 bases between. There are 13 residues in the CDR3. The CDR3 DNA reads TGTGCCAGCAGCCAAGATCGGGGGGCGAGCTACACCTTC. This gives the protein CASSQDRGASYTF.

The V call is TRBV19, the J call TRBJ1-5; D unresolved. The germline CDR1 and CDR2 sequences are LNHDA and SQIVND (reference sequence). The CDR3 extends over 18 amino acids. V lost 4 bases, J lost 0 bases, and 19 bases lay in between. CDR3: CASSTRGRNIYSNQPQHF. CDR3 DNA: TGTGCCAGTAGTACTCGAGGTCGCAACATTTATAGCAATCAGCCCCAGCATTTT.

DNA of the CDR3: TGCGCCAGCAGTTCAAATCCCACGGCCGGGACAGGGTCGGGTGGCTACACCTTC. Its translation: CASSSNPTAGTGSGGYTF. The chain recombines TRBV5-1 with TRBJ1-2; TRBD1 matches 9 bases. This CDR3 spans 18 amino acids. The V segment lost 5 bases and the J segment 7 bases; nucleotides outside the gene matches: 21. Germline lookup yields CDR1 SGHRS and CDR2 YFSETQ.

This chain connects TRBV5-1 to TRBJ2-1; D might be TRBD2 (5 bases). The germline V gene encodes CDR1 SGHRS and CDR2 YFSETQ. The V and J ends lost 4 bases and 0 bases respectively, with 14 bases between them. CDR3 length: 16 amino acids. CDR3 coding DNA: TGCGCCAGCAGCCCAACGGATGGGAGCTCCTACAATGAGCAGTTCTTC. It specifies CASSPTDGSSYNEQFF.

Here the CDR3 DNA reads TGTGCCAGCAGCCTGGGGGGCGGGGGGCAGTTCTTC. It is translated as CASSLGGGGQFF. The chain recombines TRBV13 with TRBJ2-1; D possibly corresponds to TRBD2 (7 bases). The CDR3 totals 12 residues. Trimming took 5 bases from V and 12 from J, leaving 14 bases between them. Germline CDR1 reads PRHDT; CDR2 reads FYEKMQ (reference sequence). The complete variable domain, with remaining parts taken from reference TRBV13 and TRBJ2-1, reads AAGVIQSPRHLIKEKRETATLKCYPIPRHDTVYWYQQGPGQDPQFLISFYEKMQSDKGSIPDRFSAQQFSDYHSELNMSSLELGDSALYFCASSLGGGGQFFGPGTRLTVL.

The chain links TRBV5-4 to TRBJ1-2; D might be TRBD1 (5 bases). CDR3 size: 13 residues. Germline V CDR1 and CDR2: SGHNT, YYREEE (reference sequence). Trimming took 4 bases from V and 3 from J, leaving 10 bases between them. CDR3 nucleotides: TGTGCCAGCAGCATGGGACGGGACTATGGCTACACCTTC. Its protein is CASSMGRDYGYTF.

The chain recombines TRBV7-2 with TRBJ1-2; 7 bases align to TRBD1. This CDR3 is 16 amino acids long. Per the germline V gene, CDR1 is SGHTA and CDR2 is FQGNSA. Trimming took 2 bases from V and 4 from J; bases not matched to a gene: 10. Here the CDR3 reads CASSLSYGTATYGYTF. In DNA form, the CDR3 reads TGTGCCAGCAGCTTATCTTACGGGACAGCGACCTATGGCTACACCTTC. Variable domain in full (rest from reference TRBV7-2 and TRBJ1-2): GAGVSQSPSNKVTEKGKDVELRCDPISGHTALYWYRQSLGQGLEFLIYFQGNSAPDKSGLPSDRFSAERTGGSVSTLTIQRTQQEDSAVYLCASSLSYGTATYGYTFGSGTRLTVV.